These 5 T cell receptor beta chains came from one sample sequenced in a study of shared clonotypes between healthy human individuals. CD45RO negativity and positive selection for CCR7 defined naive CD8 cells, a population that excluded terminally differentiated effector memory CD45RA+ cells. Measured with immunoSEQ multiplex PCR; TCRdb has only the in-frame clones, and not every one. The sample shows some 800,000 clones, 80% to 95% of them seen only once. The sample taken for sequencing was naive CD8+ T cells sorted from blood. The receptors come from a man between 25 and 39 years old in good health.

The chain links TRBV29-1 to TRBJ2-3, with a possible D match to TRBD1 (6 bases). The V gene's germline CDR1 is SQVTM and CDR2 ANQGSEA. The germline V and J ends were trimmed by 7 bases and 2 bases, with 13 bases remaining between them. This CDR3 region has 13 residues. CDR3 bases: TGCAGCGGGACAGCGACCAACACAGATACGCAGTATTTT. Protein: CSGTATNTDTQYF.

The CDR3, as DNA: TGTGCCAGCAGCGACGACGGGGGGTGGAGTGACGAGCAGTACTTC. It is translated as CASSDDGGWSDEQYF. The chain links TRBV9 to TRBJ2-7; the match to TRBD2 covers 7 bases. There are 15 residues in the CDR3. Per germline, CDR1 SGDLS and CDR2 YYNGEE. J lost 5 bases, V lost 3 bases, and 11 bases had no gene match. Drawing the rest from reference TRBV9 and TRBJ2-7, the complete variable domain is DSGVTQTPKHLITATGQRVTLRCSPRSGDLSVYWYQQSLDQGLQFLIQYYNGEERAKGNILERFSAQQFPDLHSELNLSSLELGDSALYFCASSDDGGWSDEQYFGPGTRLTVT.

The genes are TRBV7-9 and TRBJ2-3; weak D call: TRBD2 (5 bases). Germline-derived CDR1 and CDR2 are SEHNR and FQNEAQ (reference sequence). This CDR3 has 12 residues. The germline V and J ends were trimmed by 5 bases and 10 bases, with 13 bases remaining between them. Written as DNA, the CDR3 is TGTGCCAGCAGCCACATCCAGGAGGCGCAGTATTTT. Translation gives CASSHIQEAQYF.

The genes are TRBV2 and TRBJ1-3; D is undetermined. This CDR3 region has 15 residues. Germline CDR1 is SNHLY and CDR2 is FYNNEI. V shed 4 bases and J shed 0 bases, with 10 bases lying between them. In DNA form, the CDR3 reads TGTGCCAGCAGTGCCCCCACCCTCTCTGGAAACACCATATATTTT. Protein product: CASSAPTLSGNTIYF.

The gene calls are TRBV28 and TRBJ1-1, with D unresolved. The length of the CDR3 is 13 residues. Germline CDR1 is MDHEN and CDR2 is SYDVKM. V gave up 3 bases and J gave up 3 bases, with 8 bases separating them. CDR3 DNA: TGTGCCAGCAGTTTTAGGTGGGACACTGAAGCTTTCTTT. Residues: CASSFRWDTEAFF.